The 8 T cell receptor beta chains in this list originate from one sample, sequenced in a study of brain T cells in children with intractable seizures. Sample time point: blood from clinic visit 5 months post-surgery; TSC patient then seizure free. TCRdb's table, derived via immunoSEQ multiplex PCR, lists solely in-frame clones and lacks some. The table includes 300,000 to 400,000 clones, roughly 93% detected once. Sequencing was performed on peripheral blood, taken 4 to 5 months after surgery. The origin of the receptors is a boy younger than two with tuberous sclerosis and intractable seizures.

The V call is TRBV10-3, the J call TRBJ2-2; 7 bases align to TRBD1. The V and J ends lost 7 bases and 1 base, in that order; junction bases with no gene match: 3. This CDR3 is 14 amino acids long. CDR1 and CDR2 (germline): ENHRY, SYGVKD. CDR3 nucleotide sequence: TGTGCCATCACCAGGACAGGGAACACCGGGGAGCTGTTTTTT. This gives the protein CAITRTGNTGELFF.

This rearrangement joins TRBV19 to TRBJ2-7, with 13 bases matching TRBD2. Trimming took 4 bases from V and 3 from J; bases not matched to a gene: 12. The CDR3 consists of 18 residues. Germline V gives CDR1 LNHDA, CDR2 SQIVND (reference sequence). The CDR3 loop is CASSTRTSGRRVSYEQYF. The DNA of the CDR3 is TGTGCCAGTAGTACCCGGACTAGCGGGAGAAGGGTGAGCTACGAGCAGTACTTC.

The genes are TRBV6-6 and TRBJ1-5; 12 positions match TRBD1. J lost 7 bases, V lost 8 bases, and 12 bases had no gene match. The CDR3 has 16 amino acids. Germline CDR1 and CDR2: MNHNY and SVGAGI (reference sequence). CDR3 sequence (DNA): TGTGCCAGCGGGACGTATGGGACAGGGGGCCTACAGCCCCAGCATTTT. Its protein product is CASGTYGTGGLQPQHF.

V and J are TRBV5-1 and TRBJ2-2; TRBD2 is a possible D gene (5 bases). The CDR3 contains 16 residues. V was cut by 0 bases and J by 2 bases, with 11 bases left in between. Looked up from germline, CDR1 is SGHRS and CDR2 is YFSETQ. This chain's CDR3 is CASSLGRLHNTGELFF. CDR3 DNA sequence: TGCGCCAGCAGCTTGGGAAGACTACATAACACCGGGGAGCTGTTTTTT.

In this sample, this clone turned up once. V usage is TRBV5-3 and J usage is TRBJ2-5; D might be TRBD1 or TRBD2, each matching 5 bases. TRBV5-3 belongs to the ORF category, with a function that is uncertain. The CDR3 consists of 14 residues. Trimming removed 0 bases at V and 6 bases at J, with 12 bases between. The CDR3 DNA is TGTGCCAGAAGCTTGGGACAGACTAAACAGACCCAGTACTTC. It codes for CARSLGQTKQTQYF.

J is TRBJ1-2 and V is TRBV2; tentative D call: TRBD1 (6 bases). Germline CDR1 is SNHLY and CDR2 is FYNNEI. The CDR3 runs to 13 residues. The V and J ends lost 7 bases and 4 bases respectively, with 13 bases between them. The CDR3, as DNA: TGTGCCAGCAAAGGGACAAGCCTCTATGGCTACACCTTC. Protein product: CASKGTSLYGYTF.

The chain is built from TRBV6-4 and TRBJ1-5, with TRBD1 matching 10 bases. The CDR3 is made up of 13 amino acids. The V gene's germline CDR1 is MRHNA and CDR2 SNTAGT. The V gene end was trimmed by 6 bases and the J gene end by 9 bases; junction bases not matched to a gene: 5. The CDR3 loop reads CASRGDRGPPQHF. The CDR3 coding sequence is TGTGCCAGCAGGGGGGACAGGGGTCCGCCCCAGCATTTT.

This sequence joins TRBV13 and TRBJ2-7; D is perhaps TRBD2 (6 bases). CDR3 length: 14 residues. Germline V CDR1 and CDR2: PRHDT, FYEKMQ (reference sequence). Trimming took 1 base from V and 5 from J, leaving 12 bases between them. The CDR3 here is CASSLEVASDEQYF. DNA for the CDR3: TGTGCCAGCAGCTTAGAGGTGGCTAGCGACGAGCAGTACTTC.